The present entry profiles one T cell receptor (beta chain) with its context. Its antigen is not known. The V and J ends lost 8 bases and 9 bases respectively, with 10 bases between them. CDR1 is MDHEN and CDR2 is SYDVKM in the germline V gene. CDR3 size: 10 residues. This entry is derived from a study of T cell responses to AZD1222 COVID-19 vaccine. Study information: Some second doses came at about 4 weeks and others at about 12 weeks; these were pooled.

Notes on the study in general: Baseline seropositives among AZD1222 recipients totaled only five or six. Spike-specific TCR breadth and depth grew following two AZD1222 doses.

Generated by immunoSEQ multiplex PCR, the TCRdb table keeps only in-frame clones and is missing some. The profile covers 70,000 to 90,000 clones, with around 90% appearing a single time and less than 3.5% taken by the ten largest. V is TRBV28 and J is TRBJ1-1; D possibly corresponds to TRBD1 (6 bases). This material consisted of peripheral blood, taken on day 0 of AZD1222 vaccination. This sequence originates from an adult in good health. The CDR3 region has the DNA TGTGCCAGCCCCGACAGGAAAGCTTTCTTT. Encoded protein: CASPDRKAFF.